Listed below are T cell receptor beta chains from one sample, sequenced in a study of radiation and T cells in renal cell carcinoma. Sequencing used immunoSEQ multiplex PCR; TCRdb keeps in-frame clones, though not all of them. The table has about 130,000 clones, about 88% seen once; the top ten hold around 13%. Here the sequenced sample was blood, taken from a patient whose treatment included radiotherapy and nephrectomy. These TCRs come from a woman between 45 and 65 years old with renal cell carcinoma. Both conserved end residues are part of each CDR3.

TRBV9	TRBJ2-2	CASSRGNTGELFF
TRBV11-1	TRBJ2-1	CASSLPAGVWNEQFF
TRBV19	TRBJ1-5	CASSISGTEFSNQPQHF
TRBV11-2	TRBJ1-2	CASSLGGSYGYTF
TRBV7-6	TRBJ2-3	CASSSRGGSGRITDTQYF
TRBV19	TRBJ2-2	CASSIDSSGNTGELFF
TRBV7-9	TRBJ2-5	CASSLGGQQETQYF
TRBV11-3	TRBJ1-6	CASSRQYRALSYNSPLHF
TRBV6-4	TRBJ1-1	CASSVGLGTEAFF
TRBV6-1	TRBJ1-2	CASSELGLGYGYTF
TRBV5-1	TRBJ1-2	CASSLDRKAYGYTF
TRBV2	TRBJ2-1	CASSAERGRPLFF
TRBV7-7	TRBJ1-2	CASSSPPAGFSGYTF
TRBV5-4	TRBJ2-5	CASSLAGSQETQYF
TRBV7-9	TRBJ1-2	CASSTTGDYGYTF
TRBV19	TRBJ1-2	CASSIVGASDDGYTF
TRBV19	TRBJ2-5	CASSRSGSPQETQYF